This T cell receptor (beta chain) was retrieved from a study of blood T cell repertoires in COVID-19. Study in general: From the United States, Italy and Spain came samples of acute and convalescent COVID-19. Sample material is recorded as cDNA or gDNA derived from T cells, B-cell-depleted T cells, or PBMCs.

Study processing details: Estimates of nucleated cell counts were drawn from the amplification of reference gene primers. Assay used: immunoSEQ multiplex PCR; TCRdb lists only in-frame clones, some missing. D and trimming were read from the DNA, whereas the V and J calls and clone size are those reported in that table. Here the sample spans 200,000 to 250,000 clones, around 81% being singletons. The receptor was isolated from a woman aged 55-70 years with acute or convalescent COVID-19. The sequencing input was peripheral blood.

The CDR3 DNA follows: TGCAGCGTTGAAGATCGGACAGGGAGGAGTGAAAAACTGTTTTTT. The encoded protein is CSVEDRTGRSEKLFF. The chain has TRBV29-1 and TRBJ1-4; TRBD1 matches at 8 bases. The CDR3 loop spans 15 amino acids. Germline V gene data show CDR1 as SQVTM and CDR2 as ANQGSEA. After removal of 0 bases from V and 7 bases from J, the junction contained 7 bases not matched to a gene.